These 23 T cell receptor beta chains came from one sample sequenced in a study of post-analysis software for immune sequencing data. Study conclusions and caveats: TRBV5-6, TRBV5-1 and TRBV20-1 belonged to a set of about five TRBV segments that were more frequent in patients than controls.

Unique molecular identifiers were built into the TCR beta cDNA libraries. Each CDR3 protein gets one entry after TCRdb re-called the PCR reads with MiXCR. This sample yields some 800,000 distinct CDR3 sequences, of which more than 45% are seen a single time; roughly 4.4% belongs to the top ten. These receptors' antigens are unknown. The specimen was blood. The receptors derive from a girl aged 10-17 years with multiple sclerosis.

J is TRBJ2-1 and V is TRBV7-2, with unresolved D. The length of the CDR3 is 14 residues. The V gene lost 1 base and the J gene lost 9 bases, with 13 bases spanning the gap. Germline V lookup: CDR1 SGHTA, CDR2 FQGNSA. The CDR3: CASSLEGLVGEQFF. The CDR3 DNA sequence: TGTGCCAGCAGCTTAGAAGGGCTAGTAGGTGAGCAGTTCTTC.

The J gene is TRBJ1-2, the V gene TRBV6-5; D is unclear. Germline V gene data show CDR1 as MNHEY and CDR2 as SVGAGI. The V gene lost 0 bases and the J gene lost 3 bases, with 11 bases spanning the gap. This CDR3 is built from 15 residues. DNA for the CDR3: TGTGCCAGCAGTTACTCGGCCGCGGGATACTATGGCTACACCTTC. It yields the protein CASSYSAAGYYGYTF.

This clonotype occurred a few times. The genes are TRBV7-8 and TRBJ2-1, with 7 bases that match TRBD2. This CDR3 has 16 residues. The V and J ends lost 5 bases and 8 bases, in that order; junction bases with no gene match: 15. CDR1 is SGHVS and CDR2 is FQNEAQ in the germline V gene. CDR3 DNA sequence: TGTGCCAGCAGCCCCGTGTCTTTGCGCGGGAGCTATGAGCAGTTCTTC. It specifies CASSPVSLRGSYEQFF. The whole variable domain, filled in from reference TRBV7-8 and TRBJ2-1, reads GAGVSQSPRYKVAKRGQDVALRCDPISGHVSLFWYQQALGQGPEFLTYFQNEAQLDKSGLPSDRFFAERPEGSVSTLKIQRTQQEDSAVYLCASSPVSLRGSYEQFFGPGTRLTVL.

The chain is built from TRBV14 and TRBJ1-2; D gene ambiguous. With 3 bases removed from V and 4 bases from J, the gap between germline ends came to 9 bases. This CDR3 has 13 residues. Germline V gene sequence: CDR1 SGHDN, CDR2 FVKESK. The CDR3 DNA follows: TGTGCCAGCAGCCATCGGGTCTCCTATGGCTACACCTTC. Its protein is CASSHRVSYGYTF.

This clonotype was detected only a few times. This chain connects TRBV7-2 to TRBJ2-1; D gene unclear. The V gene's germline CDR1 is SGHTA and CDR2 FQGNSA. The CDR3 sequence is 13 residues long. Trimming shortened V by 0 bases and J by 3 bases, and 3 bases separated the two germline ends. In nucleotides, the CDR3 is TGTGCCAGCAGCTTAGCTCTCTACAATGAGCAGTTCTTC. Translating gives CASSLALYNEQFF. Full variable domain (remainder filled in from reference TRBV7-2 and TRBJ2-1): GAGVSQSPSNKVTEKGKDVELRCDPISGHTALYWYRQSLGQGLEFLIYFQGNSAPDKSGLPSDRFSAERTGGSVSTLTIQRTQQEDSAVYLCASSLALYNEQFFGPGTRLTVL.

This clonotype has just one count. The rearrangement joins TRBV30 to TRBJ2-7; D might be TRBD1 (6 bases). V was cut by 3 bases and J by 7 bases, with 22 bases left in between. This CDR3 has 15 residues. The V gene's germline CDR1 is GTSNPN and CDR2 SVGIG (reference sequence). In nucleotides, the CDR3 is TGTGCCTGGAGCGTCGTGTGGGCAGGCACAGGGGAGCAGTACTTC. This translates into CAWSVVWAGTGEQYF.

The chain couples TRBV20-1 to TRBJ1-5; perhaps TRBD1 as D (5 bases). Germline V gene sequence: CDR1 DFQATT, CDR2 SNEGSKA (reference sequence). V lost 1 base, J lost 4 bases, and 11 bases lay in between. The CDR3 contains 14 residues. Here the CDR3 DNA reads TGCAGTGCTAGAGCCCCGGGACCTAATCAGCCCCAGCATTTT. Encoded protein: CSARAPGPNQPQHF.

This rearrangement joins TRBV9 to TRBJ2-1; 7 nucleotides align to TRBD2. The trim removed 0 bases at V and 5 bases at J, leaving 5 bases unmatched. This CDR3 is built from 15 residues. Germline V gene lookup returns CDR1 SGDLS and CDR2 YYNGEE. CDR3 sequence reads: CASSVGGGRHNEQFF. The CDR3 DNA sequence: TGTGCCAGCAGCGTAGGCGGCGGGAGACACAATGAGCAGTTCTTC.

This clonotype was observed a handful of times. The chain carries TRBV7-9 and TRBJ2-7; 9 nucleotides align to TRBD1. From germline, CDR1 is SEHNR and CDR2 FQNEAQ (reference sequence). The CDR3 extends over 14 amino acids. Unmatched junction bases numbered 10, after V lost 5 bases and J lost 8 bases. The CDR3 bases are TGTGCCAGCAGCCCCCCCGGGACAGGGTATCAGCAGTACTTC. This translates into CASSPPGTGYQQYF.

The V call is TRBV24-1, the J call TRBJ2-1; perhaps TRBD2 as D (6 bases). Germline values: CDR1 KGHDR, CDR2 SFDVKD. Deletions cut 5 bases from V and 3 bases from J, with 10 bases between. The CDR3 has 14 amino acids. CDR3 sequence (DNA): TGTGCCACCAGTGCGCGGGGATACTACAATGAGCAGTTCTTC. It encodes CATSARGYYNEQFF.

This clonotype has a single count. The CDR3 protein is CSAREGLTQYF. As DNA, the CDR3 is TGCAGTGCTAGAGAAGGGTTGACCCAGTACTTC. This chain connects TRBV20-1 to TRBJ2-7, with D hard to call. The J call may be wrong; the DNA end is better matched by TRBJ2-5. The CDR3 is made up of 11 amino acids. Germline V gene sequence: CDR1 DFQATT, CDR2 SNEGSKA (reference sequence).

This chain uses TRBV7-9 with TRBJ1-1; TRBD1 matches at 7 bases. Germline CDR1 SEHNR, CDR2 FQNEAQ (reference sequence). The CDR3 covers 13 residues. The ends lost 3 bases at V and 7 bases at J; junction bases unmatched: 5. The CDR3 sequence: CASSLGGQIEAFF. In DNA, the CDR3 is TGTGCCAGCAGCTTGGGGGGACAGATTGAAGCTTTCTTT.

For the CDR3, the DNA is TGTGCCAGCAGGGGAACCGGGCCTAACTACGAGCAGTACTTC. This encodes CASRGTGPNYEQYF. The J gene is TRBJ2-7, the V gene TRBV7-9, with D uncertain. Trimming removed 6 bases from V and 3 bases from J, with 15 bases in between. From germline, CDR1 is SEHNR and CDR2 FQNEAQ (reference sequence). The CDR3 has 14 residues.

In this sample, this clonotype turned up a few times. The V call is TRBV6-1, the J call TRBJ1-2; 7 nucleotides align to TRBD1. Germline CDR1 and CDR2: MNHNS and SASEGT. The CDR3 sequence is 17 residues long. The junction had 13 bases not matched to a gene; V was cut back by 4 bases and J by 2 bases. The CDR3 nucleotides are TGTGCCAGCAGTGCCGACAGGGTCCCGAAGCTAAACTATGGCTACACCTTC. It codes for CASSADRVPKLNYGYTF.

The rearrangement joins TRBV29-1 to TRBJ1-1; possible D gene TRBD1, 5 bases. The ends were cut back, 6 bases at V and 1 base at J, with 18 bases in the middle. CDR1 is SQVTM and CDR2 is ANQGSEA in the germline V gene. This CDR3 is 15 amino acids long. CDR3 region: CSVSSRGRGNTEAFF. The CDR3 DNA is TGCAGCGTCTCTTCCCGAGGGAGGGGGAACACTGAAGCTTTCTTT.

The V and J genes are TRBV4-1 and TRBJ2-3; D call uncertain. V lost 2 bases to trimming and J lost 3 bases, with 9 bases between them. The CDR3 sequence is 14 residues long. Looked up from germline, CDR1 is MGHRA and CDR2 is YSYEKL. This CDR3 reads CASSQLLATDTQYF. In nucleotides, the CDR3 is TGCGCCAGCAGCCAACTTCTTGCGACAGATACGCAGTATTTT.

The V and J genes are TRBV6-5 and TRBJ2-3; a possible D gene is TRBD2 (5 bases). The CDR3 loop spans 13 amino acids. Trimming took off 2 bases at V and 6 bases at J, with 9 bases between the two ends. CDR1 and CDR2 from the germline V gene are MNHEY and SVGAGI. CDR3 in amino acids: CASSYTGIDTQYF. DNA for the CDR3: TGTGCCAGCAGTTACACGGGGATTGATACGCAGTATTTT.

In its sample, this clonotype was seen a few times. CDR3 residues: CSASGLASSYNEQFF. The DNA for the CDR3 is TGCAGTGCCTCGGGACTAGCGAGCTCCTACAATGAGCAGTTCTTC. The chain combines TRBV20-1 with TRBJ2-1; 10 positions agree with TRBD2. The CDR3 length is 15 residues. After removal of 6 bases from V and 0 bases from J, the junction contained 5 bases not matched to a gene. Germline CDR1 is DFQATT and CDR2 is SNEGSKA (reference sequence).

This chain connects TRBV7-8 to TRBJ2-5, with D tentatively TRBD1 (6 bases). V was pared by 3 bases and J by 1 base, with 9 bases between. This CDR3 comprises 14 residues. Per germline, CDR1 SGHVS and CDR2 FQNEAQ. The CDR3 bases are TGTGCCAGCAGCTTCGGACAGCTCCAAGAGACCCAGTACTTC. It yields the protein CASSFGQLQETQYF.

This clonotype has just a few counts. The V and J genes are TRBV4-1 and TRBJ2-4; a possible D gene is TRBD2 (6 bases). The ends were cut back, 3 bases at V and 8 bases at J, with 17 bases in the middle. The CDR3 loop spans 15 amino acids. Per the germline V gene, CDR1 is MGHRA and CDR2 is YSYEKL. CDR3: CASSHPTSKDHIQYF. The CDR3 DNA sequence: TGCGCCAGCAGCCATCCTACTAGCAAGGATCACATTCAGTACTTC.

As for this clonotype: A much larger clone differs by one base, so this may be a read error. This chain uses TRBV6-5 with TRBJ2-3; TRBD2 agrees at 10 bases. CDR1 MNHEY and CDR2 SVGAGI come from the germline V gene. This CDR3 has 19 residues. The CDR3 coding sequence is TGTGTCAGCAGTTACCTAGCGGGAGCGTGGGAGTCTGTCACAGATACGCAGTATTTT. Translated: CVSSYLAGAWESVTDTQYF.

The chain links TRBV12-5 to TRBJ2-3; D call uncertain. Germline V gives CDR1 LGHNT, CDR2 FRNRAP. The CDR3 length is 14 residues. The germline V and J ends were trimmed by 5 bases and 0 bases, with 9 bases remaining between them. The CDR3 bases are TGTGCTAGTGGTGAATTCCGGAGCACAGATACGCAGTATTTT. This translates into CASGEFRSTDTQYF.

This chain connects TRBV10-3 to TRBJ1-2; weak D call: TRBD1 (5 bases). From germline, CDR1 is ENHRY and CDR2 SYGVKD. The V gene lost 4 bases and the J gene lost 6 bases, with 6 bases spanning the gap. This CDR3 contains 11 residues. The CDR3 sequence: CAISVGDGYTF. CDR3 bases: TGTGCCATCAGTGTAGGGGATGGCTACACCTTC.